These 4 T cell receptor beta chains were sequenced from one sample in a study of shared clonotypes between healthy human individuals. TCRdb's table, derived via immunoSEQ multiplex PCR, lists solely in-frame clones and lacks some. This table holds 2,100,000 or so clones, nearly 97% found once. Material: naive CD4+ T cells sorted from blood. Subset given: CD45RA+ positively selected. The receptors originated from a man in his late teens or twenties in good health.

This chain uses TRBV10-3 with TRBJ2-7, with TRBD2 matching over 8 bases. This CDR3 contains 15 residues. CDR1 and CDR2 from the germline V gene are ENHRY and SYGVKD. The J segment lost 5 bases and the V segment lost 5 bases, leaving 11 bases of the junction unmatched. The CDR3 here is CAISPGASGQDEQYF. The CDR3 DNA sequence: TGTGCCATCAGTCCGGGGGCTAGCGGGCAGGACGAGCAGTACTTC.

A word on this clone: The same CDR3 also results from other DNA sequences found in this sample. CDR3 residues: CASSFGGKRFGYTF. The CDR3 nucleotides are TGTGCCAGCAGTTTTGGGGGAAAGAGGTTTGGCTACACCTTC. This rearrangement joins TRBV28 to TRBJ1-2, with D possibly TRBD1 on 5 matching bases. Germline-derived CDR1 and CDR2 are MDHEN and SYDVKM. The CDR3 is 14 amino acids. The V end was cut by 3 bases, the J end by 7 bases, with 15 bases between.

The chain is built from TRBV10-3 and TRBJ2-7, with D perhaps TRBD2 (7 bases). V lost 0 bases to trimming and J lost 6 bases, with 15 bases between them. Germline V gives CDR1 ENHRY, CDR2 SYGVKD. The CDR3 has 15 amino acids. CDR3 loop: CAISESGGQGREQYF. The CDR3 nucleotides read TGTGCCATCAGTGAGTCGGGGGGGCAGGGGCGCGAGCAGTACTTC.

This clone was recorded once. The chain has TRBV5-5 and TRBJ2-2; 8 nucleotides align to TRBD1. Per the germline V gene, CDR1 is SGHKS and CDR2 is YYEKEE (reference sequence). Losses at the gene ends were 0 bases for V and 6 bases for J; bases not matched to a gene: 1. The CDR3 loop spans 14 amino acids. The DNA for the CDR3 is TGTGCCAGCAGCTTGGCACAGGGGGCCGGGGAGCTGTTTTTT. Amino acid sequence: CASSLAQGAGELFF.